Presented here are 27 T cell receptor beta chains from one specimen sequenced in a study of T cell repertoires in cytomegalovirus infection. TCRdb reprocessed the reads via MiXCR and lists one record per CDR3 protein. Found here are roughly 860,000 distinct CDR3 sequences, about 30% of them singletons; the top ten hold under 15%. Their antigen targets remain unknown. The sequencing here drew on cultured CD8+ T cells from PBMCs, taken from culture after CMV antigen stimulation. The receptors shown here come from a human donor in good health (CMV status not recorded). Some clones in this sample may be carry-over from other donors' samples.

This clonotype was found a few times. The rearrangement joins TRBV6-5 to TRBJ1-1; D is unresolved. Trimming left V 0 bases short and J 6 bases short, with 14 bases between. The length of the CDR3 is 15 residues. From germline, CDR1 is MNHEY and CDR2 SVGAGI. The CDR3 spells CASSYSGELIAEAFF. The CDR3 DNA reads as TGTGCCAGCAGTTACTCTGGAGAACTAATCGCTGAAGCTTTCTTT.

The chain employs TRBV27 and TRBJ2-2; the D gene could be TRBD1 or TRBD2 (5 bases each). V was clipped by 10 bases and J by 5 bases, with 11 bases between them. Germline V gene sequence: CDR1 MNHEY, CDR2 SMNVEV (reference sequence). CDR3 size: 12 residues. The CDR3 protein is CATSWGTGELFF. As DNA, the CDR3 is TGTGCCACCTCTTGGGGGACCGGGGAGCTGTTTTTT.

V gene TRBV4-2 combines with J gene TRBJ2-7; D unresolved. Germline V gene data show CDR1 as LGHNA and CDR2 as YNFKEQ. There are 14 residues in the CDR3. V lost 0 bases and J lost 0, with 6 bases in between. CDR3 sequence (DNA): TGTGCCAGCAGCCAAGATTTTCCCTCCTACGAGCAGTACTTC. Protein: CASSQDFPSYEQYF.

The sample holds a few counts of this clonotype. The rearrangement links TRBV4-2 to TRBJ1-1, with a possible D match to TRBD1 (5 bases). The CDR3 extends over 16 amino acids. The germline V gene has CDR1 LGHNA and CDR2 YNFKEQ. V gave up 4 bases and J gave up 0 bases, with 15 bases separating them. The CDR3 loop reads CASSRPPGRMNTEAFF. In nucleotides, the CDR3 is TGTGCCAGCAGCCGGCCCCCGGGACGGATGAACACTGAAGCTTTCTTT.

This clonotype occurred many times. The CDR3 region has the DNA TGTGCCAGCAGCTTAAGTGGCGGATACACTGAAGCTTTCTTT. Residues: CASSLSGGYTEAFF. This chain uses TRBV27 with TRBJ1-1, with D hard to call. Trimming shortened V by 6 bases and J by 3 bases, and 14 bases separated the two germline ends. The germline gives CDR1 MNHEY, CDR2 SMNVEV (reference sequence). The CDR3 totals 14 residues.

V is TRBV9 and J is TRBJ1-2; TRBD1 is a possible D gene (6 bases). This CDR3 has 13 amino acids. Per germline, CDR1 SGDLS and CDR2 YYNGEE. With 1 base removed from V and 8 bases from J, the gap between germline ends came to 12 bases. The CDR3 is CASSVKSGDGYTF. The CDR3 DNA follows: TGTGCCAGCAGCGTAAAGTCAGGGGACGGCTACACCTTC. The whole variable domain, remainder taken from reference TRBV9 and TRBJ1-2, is DSGVTQTPKHLITATGQRVTLRCSPRSGDLSVYWYQQSLDQGLQFLIQYYNGEERAKGNILERFSAQQFPDLHSELNLSSLELGDSALYFCASSVKSGDGYTFGSGTRLTVV.

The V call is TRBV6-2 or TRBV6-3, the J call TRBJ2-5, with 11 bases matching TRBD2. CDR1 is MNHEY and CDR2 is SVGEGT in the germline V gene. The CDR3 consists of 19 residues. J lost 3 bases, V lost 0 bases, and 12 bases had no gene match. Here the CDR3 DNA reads TGTGCCAGCAGTTACTCCAACCGACTAGCGGGGATAGGGGAAGAGACCCAGTACTTC. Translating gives CASSYSNRLAGIGEETQYF.

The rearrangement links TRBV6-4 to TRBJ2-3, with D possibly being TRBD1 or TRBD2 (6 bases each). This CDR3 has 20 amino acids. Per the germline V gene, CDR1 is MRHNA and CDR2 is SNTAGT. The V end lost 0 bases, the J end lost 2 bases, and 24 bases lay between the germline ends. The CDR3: CASSDSGGPGSRTPTDTQYF. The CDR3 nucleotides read TGTGCCAGCAGTGACTCTGGGGGGCCTGGCTCGAGGACACCCACAGATACGCAGTATTTT.

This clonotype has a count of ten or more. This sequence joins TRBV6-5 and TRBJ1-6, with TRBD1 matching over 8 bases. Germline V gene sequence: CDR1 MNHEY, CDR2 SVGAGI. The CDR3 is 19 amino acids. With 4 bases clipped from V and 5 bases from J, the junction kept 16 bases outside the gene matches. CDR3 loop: CASSSTGAQPLLHNSPLHF. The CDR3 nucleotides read TGTGCCAGCAGTTCGACAGGGGCTCAACCATTATTACATAATTCACCCCTCCACTTT.

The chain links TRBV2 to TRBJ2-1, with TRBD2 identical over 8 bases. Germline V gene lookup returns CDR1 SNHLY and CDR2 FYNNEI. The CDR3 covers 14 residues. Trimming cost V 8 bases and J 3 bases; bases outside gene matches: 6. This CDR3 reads CASGERGHYNEQFF. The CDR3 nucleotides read TGTGCCAGCGGGGAGCGGGGGCACTACAATGAGCAGTTCTTC.

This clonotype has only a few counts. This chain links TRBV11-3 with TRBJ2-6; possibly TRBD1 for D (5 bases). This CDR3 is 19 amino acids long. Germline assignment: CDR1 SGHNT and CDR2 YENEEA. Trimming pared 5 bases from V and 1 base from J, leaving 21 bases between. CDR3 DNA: TGTGCCAGCAGCCTACGTGGGGCCCTACCGGGTTCTGGGGCCAACGTCCTGACTTTC. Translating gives CASSLRGALPGSGANVLTF.

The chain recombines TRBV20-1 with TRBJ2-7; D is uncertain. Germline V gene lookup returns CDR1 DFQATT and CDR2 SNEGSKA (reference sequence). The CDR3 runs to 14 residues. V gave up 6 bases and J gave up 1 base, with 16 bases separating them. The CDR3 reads CSARLRWGSYEQYF. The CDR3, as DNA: TGCAGTGCCCGACTGCGCTGGGGATCCTACGAGCAGTACTTC.

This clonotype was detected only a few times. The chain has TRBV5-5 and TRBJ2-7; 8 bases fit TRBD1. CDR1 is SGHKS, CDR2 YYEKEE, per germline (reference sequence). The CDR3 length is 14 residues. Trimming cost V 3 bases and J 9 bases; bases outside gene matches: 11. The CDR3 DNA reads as TGTGCCAGCAGCTACTACTCCGGGACAGGAACGCAGTACGTC. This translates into CASSYYSGTGTQYV.

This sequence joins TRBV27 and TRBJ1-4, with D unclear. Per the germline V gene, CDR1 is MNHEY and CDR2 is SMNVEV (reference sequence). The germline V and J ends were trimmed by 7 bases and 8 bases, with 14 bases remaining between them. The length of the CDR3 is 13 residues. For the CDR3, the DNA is TGTGCCAGCACTAATACGGGGAGGGAAAAACTGTTTTTT. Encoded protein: CASTNTGREKLFF.

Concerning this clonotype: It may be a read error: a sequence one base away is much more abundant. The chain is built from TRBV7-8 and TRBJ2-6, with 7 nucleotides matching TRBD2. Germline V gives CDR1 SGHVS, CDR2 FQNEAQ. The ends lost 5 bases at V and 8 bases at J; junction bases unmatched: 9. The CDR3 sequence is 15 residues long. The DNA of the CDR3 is TGTGCCAGCAGCCAAAGCGGGGTCGGGACCAACGTCCTGACTTTC. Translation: CASSQSGVGTNVLTF.

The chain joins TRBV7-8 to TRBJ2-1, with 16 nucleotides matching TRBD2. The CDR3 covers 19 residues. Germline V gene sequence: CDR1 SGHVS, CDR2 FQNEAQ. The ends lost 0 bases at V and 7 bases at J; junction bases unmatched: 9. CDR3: CASSLAGTSGGELTNEQFF. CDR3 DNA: TGTGCCAGCAGCTTAGCCGGGACTAGCGGGGGGGAACTTACAAATGAGCAGTTCTTC.

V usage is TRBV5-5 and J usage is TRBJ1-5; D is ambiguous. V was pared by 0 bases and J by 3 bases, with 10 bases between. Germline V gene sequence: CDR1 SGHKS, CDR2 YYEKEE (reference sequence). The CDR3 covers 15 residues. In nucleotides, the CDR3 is TGTGCCAGCAGCTTGGCCGTGGGAATCAATCAGCCCCAGCATTTT. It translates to CASSLAVGINQPQHF.

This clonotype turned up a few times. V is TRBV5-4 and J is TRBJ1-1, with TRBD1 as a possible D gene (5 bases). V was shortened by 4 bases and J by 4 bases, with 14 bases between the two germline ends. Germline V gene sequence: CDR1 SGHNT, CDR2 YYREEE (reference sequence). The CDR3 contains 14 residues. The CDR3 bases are TGTGCCAGCAGCCCGTATCAGGGTGGCACTGAAGCTTTCTTT. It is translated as CASSPYQGGTEAFF.

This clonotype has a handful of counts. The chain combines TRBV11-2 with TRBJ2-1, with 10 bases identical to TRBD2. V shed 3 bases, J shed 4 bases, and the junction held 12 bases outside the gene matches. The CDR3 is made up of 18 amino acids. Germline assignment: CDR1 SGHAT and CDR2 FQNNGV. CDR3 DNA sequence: TGTGCCAGCAGCTTCTGGATAGCGGGGGGTCTCCTATACAATGAGCAGTTCTTC. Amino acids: CASSFWIAGGLLYNEQFF. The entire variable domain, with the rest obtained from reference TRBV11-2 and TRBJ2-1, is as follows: EAGVAQSPRYKIIEKRQSVAFWCNPISGHATLYWYQQILGQGPKLLIQFQNNGVVDDSQLPKDRFSAERLKGVDSTLKIQPAKLEDSAVYLCASSFWIAGGLLYNEQFFGPGTRLTVL.

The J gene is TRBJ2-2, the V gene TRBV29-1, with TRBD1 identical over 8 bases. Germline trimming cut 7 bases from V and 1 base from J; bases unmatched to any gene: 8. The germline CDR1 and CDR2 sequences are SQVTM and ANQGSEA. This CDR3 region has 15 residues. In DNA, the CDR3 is TGCAGCGCTGCGGACGGGACAGGGAACACCGGGGAGCTGTTTTTT. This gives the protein CSAADGTGNTGELFF.

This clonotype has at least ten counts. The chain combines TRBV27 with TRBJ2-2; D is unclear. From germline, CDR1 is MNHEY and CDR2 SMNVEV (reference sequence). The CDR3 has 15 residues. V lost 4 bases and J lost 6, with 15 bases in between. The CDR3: CASSYGPMGAGELFF. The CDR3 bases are TGTGCCAGCAGTTATGGACCGATGGGCGCCGGGGAGCTGTTTTTT.

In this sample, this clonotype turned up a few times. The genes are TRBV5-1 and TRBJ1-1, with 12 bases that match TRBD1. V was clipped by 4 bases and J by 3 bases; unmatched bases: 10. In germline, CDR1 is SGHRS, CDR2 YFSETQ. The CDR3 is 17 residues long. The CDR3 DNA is TGCGCCAGCAGCGCCGGGACAGGGGGCGAGATGGACACTGAAGCTTTCTTT. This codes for CASSAGTGGEMDTEAFF.

The CDR3: CASWDNKNIQYF. The CDR3 DNA sequence: TGTGCCAGTTGGGACAACAAAAACATTCAGTACTTC. The J gene is TRBJ2-4, the V gene TRBV6-6; possibly TRBD1 for D (6 bases). The CDR3 has 12 amino acids. The ends were cut back, 9 bases at V and 3 bases at J, with 9 bases in the middle. The germline gives CDR1 MNHNY, CDR2 SVGAGI (reference sequence).

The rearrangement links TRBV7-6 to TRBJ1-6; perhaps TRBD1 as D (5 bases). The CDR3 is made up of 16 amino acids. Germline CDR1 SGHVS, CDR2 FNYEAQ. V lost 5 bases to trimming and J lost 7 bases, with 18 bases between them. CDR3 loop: CASSPQDGRQNSPLHF. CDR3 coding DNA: TGTGCCAGCAGCCCGCAAGATGGGAGACAGAATTCACCCCTCCACTTT.

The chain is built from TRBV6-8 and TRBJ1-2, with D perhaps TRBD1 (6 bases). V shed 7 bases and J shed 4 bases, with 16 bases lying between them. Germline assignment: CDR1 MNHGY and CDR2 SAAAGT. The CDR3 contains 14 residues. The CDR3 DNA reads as TGTGCCAGCAATACAGGGTATTGGGCCTATGGCTACACCTTC. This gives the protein CASNTGYWAYGYTF.

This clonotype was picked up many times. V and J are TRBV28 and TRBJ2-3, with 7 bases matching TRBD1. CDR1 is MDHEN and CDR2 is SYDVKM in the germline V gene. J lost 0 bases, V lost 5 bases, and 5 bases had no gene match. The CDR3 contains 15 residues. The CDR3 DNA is TGTGCCAGCAGTCGGGACAGTTTAAGCACAGATACGCAGTATTTT. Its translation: CASSRDSLSTDTQYF.

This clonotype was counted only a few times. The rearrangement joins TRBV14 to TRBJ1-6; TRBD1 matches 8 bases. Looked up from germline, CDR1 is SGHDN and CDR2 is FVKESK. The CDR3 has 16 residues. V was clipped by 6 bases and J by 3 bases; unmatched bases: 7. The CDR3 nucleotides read TGTGCCAGCAGGTACGGACAGGGCGACTATAATTCACCCCTCCACTTT. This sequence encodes CASRYGQGDYNSPLHF.